These T cell receptor beta chains were read from a single sample in a study of glioma-infiltrating T cells. One entry per CDR3 protein, called by TCRdb with MiXCR from the multiplex PCR reads. The sample holds 100,000 to 150,000 distinct CDR3 sequences, less than 30% seen once. The sequencing input was glioma tissue, nonneoplastic brain tissue, or PBMCs (not recorded which). The receptors come from a human donor with low-grade glioma or glioblastoma, undergoing nonglioma brain surgery, or in good health (not recorded which). The CDR3 runs from the conserved cysteine through the conserved F or W. Fields, in order: CDR3 protein, CDR3 DNA, V gene, clone size, J gene, D gene. The D gene is left open where the match is weak. Part of the rows lack a size; the others show once, few, many or a class for expanded clones.

CDR3aa: CASMGRRSEQYF
CDR3nt: TGTGCCAGCATGGGACGGCGTTCCGAGCAGTACTTC
v_gene: TRBV6-1
abundance: many
j_gene: TRBJ2-7
d_gene: -

CDR3aa: CSVGDGVLGNQPQHF
CDR3nt: TGCAGCGTTGGCGATGGGGTCCTCGGCAATCAGCCCCAGCATTTT
v_gene: TRBV29-1
abundance: few
j_gene: TRBJ1-5
d_gene: -

CDR3aa: CASSSGTTTNEKLFF
CDR3nt: TGTGCCAGCAGCTCGGGGACTACAACTAATGAAAAACTGTTTTTT
v_gene: TRBV5-4
abundance: -
j_gene: TRBJ1-4
d_gene: -

CDR3aa: CASSQDGYGYTF
CDR3nt: TGCGCCAGCAGCCAAGATGGCTATGGCTACACCTTC
v_gene: TRBV4-1
abundance: many
j_gene: TRBJ1-2
d_gene: -

CDR3aa: CATRQMVNGNTIYF
CDR3nt: TGTGCCACCAGACAGATGGTCAATGGAAACACCATATATTTT
v_gene: TRBV10-3
abundance: few
j_gene: TRBJ1-3
d_gene: -

CDR3aa: CATSRAGTSGQGTQYF
CDR3nt: TGTGCCACCAGCAGGGCTGGGACTAGCGGTCAAGGGACCCAGTACTTC
v_gene: TRBV15
abundance: once
j_gene: TRBJ2-5
d_gene: TRBD2

CDR3aa: CSVEAGSYEQYF
CDR3nt: TGCAGCGTTGAAGCTGGGTCGTACGAGCAGTACTTC
v_gene: TRBV29-1
abundance: many
j_gene: TRBJ2-7
d_gene: -

CDR3aa: CASSPLYEQYF
CDR3nt: TGTGCCAGCAGCCCCCTCTACGAGCAGTACTTC
v_gene: TRBV28
abundance: many
j_gene: TRBJ2-7
d_gene: -

CDR3aa: CAISERGVTNSPLYF
CDR3nt: TGTGCCATCAGTGAGAGGGGGGTTACAAACTCACCCCTCTACTTT
v_gene: TRBV10-3
abundance: -
j_gene: TRBJ1-6
d_gene: -

CDR3aa: CASSYTRAGEQFF
CDR3nt: TGTGCCAGCAGTTACACCAGGGCGGGCGAGCAGTTCTTC
v_gene: TRBV12-3/TRBV12-4
abundance: many
j_gene: TRBJ2-1
d_gene: -

CDR3aa: CASSQYLPVSGTSSYEQYF
CDR3nt: TGCGCCAGCAGCCAATATCTACCCGTTAGCGGGACGAGCTCCTACGAGCAGTACTTC
v_gene: TRBV4-3
abundance: many
j_gene: TRBJ2-7
d_gene: TRBD2

CDR3aa: CASSRRASNQPQHF
CDR3nt: TGTGCCAGCTCACGCCGGGCCAGCAATCAGCCCCAGCATTTT
v_gene: TRBV18
abundance: many
j_gene: TRBJ1-5
d_gene: -

CDR3aa: CASSIDGRAADTQYF
CDR3nt: TGTGCCAGTAGTATCGACGGGAGGGCCGCAGATACGCAGTATTTT
v_gene: TRBV19
abundance: -
j_gene: TRBJ2-3
d_gene: TRBD2

CDR3aa: CATSRHASANYGYTF
CDR3nt: TGTGCCACCTCCCGGCATGCCAGCGCTAACTATGGCTACACCTTC
v_gene: TRBV27
abundance: few
j_gene: TRBJ1-2
d_gene: -

CDR3aa: CASSLLGVTETQYF
CDR3nt: TGTGCCAGCAGTCTCCTCGGGGTCACCGAGACCCAGTACTTC
v_gene: TRBV27
abundance: many
j_gene: TRBJ2-5
d_gene: -

CDR3aa: CSGYSSTDTQYF
CDR3nt: TGCAGCGGGTACAGTAGCACAGATACGCAGTATTTT
v_gene: TRBV29-1
abundance: -
j_gene: TRBJ2-3
d_gene: -

CDR3aa: CASSLGACASYNEQFF
CDR3nt: TGTGCCAGCAGCTTAGGGGCGTGCGCGTCCTACAATGAGCAGTTCTTC
v_gene: TRBV7-9
abundance: -
j_gene: TRBJ2-1
d_gene: -

CDR3aa: CSARDLKGVSNYGYTF
CDR3nt: TGCAGTGCTAGAGATCTTAAGGGGGTTTCTAACTATGGCTACACCTTC
v_gene: TRBV20-1
abundance: many
j_gene: TRBJ1-2
d_gene: -

CDR3aa: CASRTGSYNSPLHF
CDR3nt: TGTGCCAGCAGGACGGGATCCTATAATTCACCCCTCCACTTT
v_gene: TRBV6-1
abundance: many
j_gene: TRBJ1-6
d_gene: -

CDR3aa: CSATPTANYGYTF
CDR3nt: TGCAGTGCTACCCCGACAGCTAACTATGGCTACACCTTC
v_gene: TRBV20-1
abundance: many
j_gene: TRBJ1-2
d_gene: -

CDR3aa: CASSRGTGLYEQYF
CDR3nt: TGTGCCAGTAGTAGGGGGACAGGGCTCTACGAGCAGTACTTC
v_gene: TRBV19
abundance: many
j_gene: TRBJ2-7
d_gene: TRBD1

CDR3aa: CASSQLAGGSPYNEQFF
CDR3nt: TGTGCCAGCAGCCAACTAGCGGGAGGGTCCCCCTACAATGAGCAGTTCTTC
v_gene: TRBV14
abundance: -
j_gene: TRBJ2-1
d_gene: TRBD2

CDR3aa: CASSPSAAKETQYF
CDR3nt: TGTGCCAGCTCACCTTCGGCAGCCAAAGAGACCCAGTACTTC
v_gene: TRBV18
abundance: few
j_gene: TRBJ2-5
d_gene: -

CDR3aa: CASSQGRRTMNGELFF
CDR3nt: TGCGCCAGCAGCCAAGGCAGGAGAACTATGAACGGGGAGCTGTTTTTT
v_gene: TRBV4-1
abundance: once
j_gene: TRBJ2-2
d_gene: -

CDR3aa: CSAYGTLEETQYF
CDR3nt: TGCAGTGCTTACGGGACTTTGGAGGAGACCCAGTACTTC
v_gene: TRBV20-1
abundance: many
j_gene: TRBJ2-5
d_gene: -

CDR3aa: CSARDNRGGEQFF
CDR3nt: TGCAGTGCTAGAGATAACAGGGGCGGTGAGCAGTTCTTC
v_gene: TRBV20-1
abundance: many
j_gene: TRBJ2-1
d_gene: TRBD1

CDR3aa: CASSYSGQGRYF
CDR3nt: TGTGCCAGCAGTTACTCGGGACAGGGCCGGTACTTC
v_gene: TRBV6-2/TRBV6-3
abundance: many
j_gene: TRBJ2-7
d_gene: TRBD1

CDR3aa: CASRPEQRSGETQYF
CDR3nt: TGTGCCAGCAGGCCCGAGCAGCGGTCAGGAGAGACCCAGTACTTC
v_gene: TRBV6-1
abundance: many
j_gene: TRBJ2-5
d_gene: -

CDR3aa: CAGQPGPSQDTQYF
CDR3nt: TGTGCCGGCCAACCGGGACCCTCTCAAGATACGCAGTATTTT
v_gene: TRBV6-1
abundance: many
j_gene: TRBJ2-3
d_gene: -

CDR3aa: CAITSGRVGELFF
CDR3nt: TGTGCCATCACTAGCGGGAGGGTTGGGGAGCTGTTTTTT
v_gene: TRBV6-1
abundance: many
j_gene: TRBJ2-2
d_gene: TRBD2

CDR3aa: CASRETGEIEQYF
CDR3nt: TGCGCCAGCAGGGAGACAGGGGAGATCGAGCAGTACTTC
v_gene: TRBV4-1
abundance: many
j_gene: TRBJ2-7
d_gene: TRBD1

CDR3aa: CASSLQGNGEQYF
CDR3nt: TGTGCCAGCAGTTTACAGGGGAACGGCGAGCAGTACTTC
v_gene: TRBV12-3/TRBV12-4
abundance: -
j_gene: TRBJ2-7
d_gene: -

CDR3aa: CASSGRGVNEQFF
CDR3nt: TGTGCCAGCAGCGGCAGGGGGGTCAATGAGCAGTTCTTC
v_gene: TRBV5-4
abundance: few
j_gene: TRBJ2-1
d_gene: -

CDR3aa: CASSQGRWAQFF
CDR3nt: TGTGCCAGCAGCCAAGGTCGGTGGGCGCAGTTCTTC
v_gene: TRBV14
abundance: many
j_gene: TRBJ2-1
d_gene: -

CDR3aa: CASSQRDSGTYNEQFF
CDR3nt: TGCGCCAGCAGCCAGAGAGATAGCGGGACCTACAATGAGCAGTTCTTC
v_gene: TRBV4-1
abundance: many
j_gene: TRBJ2-1
d_gene: TRBD2

CDR3aa: CTATHRFRNTEALF
CDR3nt: TGCACTGCTACCCACAGGTTCCGAAACACTGAAGCTCTCTTT
v_gene: TRBV20-1
abundance: -
j_gene: TRBJ1-1
d_gene: -

CDR3aa: CSARDGSGRAAETQYF
CDR3nt: TGCAGTGCTAGAGACGGTAGCGGGAGGGCCGCGGAGACCCAGTACTTC
v_gene: TRBV20-1
abundance: many
j_gene: TRBJ2-5
d_gene: TRBD2

CDR3aa: CSVAQGNLIDTQYF
CDR3nt: TGCAGCGTTGCCCAGGGCAACTTAATAGATACGCAGTATTTT
v_gene: TRBV29-1
abundance: -
j_gene: TRBJ2-3
d_gene: -

CDR3aa: CASSYGPGAYSPLHF
CDR3nt: TGTGCCAGCAGTTACGGTCCGGGGGCATATTCACCCCTCCACTTT
v_gene: TRBV6-2/TRBV6-3
abundance: many
j_gene: TRBJ1-6
d_gene: -

CDR3aa: CSVERAASSTDTQYF
CDR3nt: TGCAGCGTTGAGCGGGCAGCGTCTAGCACAGATACGCAGTATTTT
v_gene: TRBV29-1
abundance: -
j_gene: TRBJ2-3
d_gene: -

CDR3aa: CASSAGQMGYGYTF
CDR3nt: TGTGCCAGCAGCGCGGGACAGATGGGTTATGGCTACACCTTC
v_gene: TRBV25-1
abundance: many
j_gene: TRBJ1-2
d_gene: TRBD1

CDR3aa: CASSDSDSGNTIYF
CDR3nt: TGTGCCAGCAGCGACAGTGACTCTGGAAACACCATATATTTT
v_gene: TRBV12-3/TRBV12-4
abundance: few
j_gene: TRBJ1-3
d_gene: -

CDR3aa: CASEVPYSNQPQHF
CDR3nt: TGCGCCAGCGAGGTTCCCTATAGCAATCAGCCCCAGCATTTT
v_gene: TRBV5-1
abundance: many
j_gene: TRBJ1-5
d_gene: -

CDR3aa: CATSLGTSGKNEQFF
CDR3nt: TGTGCAACCAGTCTTGGGACTAGCGGGAAGAATGAGCAGTTCTTC
v_gene: TRBV15
abundance: once
j_gene: TRBJ2-1
d_gene: TRBD2

CDR3aa: CASSQGRFGTGTDTQYF
CDR3nt: TGCGCCAGCAGCCAAGGAAGATTCGGGACTGGCACAGATACGCAGTATTTT
v_gene: TRBV4-1
abundance: many
j_gene: TRBJ2-3
d_gene: -

CDR3aa: CASSPQEEMNTEAFF
CDR3nt: TGTGCCAGCTCACCACAGGAGGAGATGAACACTGAAGCTTTCTTT
v_gene: TRBV18
abundance: many
j_gene: TRBJ1-1
d_gene: -

CDR3aa: CASSLISGSSTDTQYF
CDR3nt: TGCGCCAGCAGCTTGATTAGCGGGTCTAGCACAGATACGCAGTATTTT
v_gene: TRBV5-1
abundance: few
j_gene: TRBJ2-3
d_gene: TRBD2

CDR3aa: CASSPRVANEKLFF
CDR3nt: TGCGCCAGCAGCCCCAGGGTGGCTAATGAAAAACTGTTTTTT
v_gene: TRBV10-2
abundance: -
j_gene: TRBJ1-4
d_gene: -

CDR3aa: CASSLRNEQYF
CDR3nt: TGTGCCAGCAGTTTACGTAACGAGCAGTACTTC
v_gene: TRBV27
abundance: many
j_gene: TRBJ2-7
d_gene: -